This T cell receptor (beta chain) is from a study of blood T cell repertoires in COVID-19. Germline V lookup: CDR1 SEHNR, CDR2 FQNEAQ (reference sequence). The CDR3 is 12 amino acids. Trimming took off 5 bases at V and 2 bases at J, with 6 bases between the two ends. The table came from immunoSEQ multiplex PCR; TCRdb's copy has only in-frame clones and leaves some out. The sample lists around 280,000 clones; around 90% were seen once. Ages ranged from about 18 to 89 years, with residence in some 25 US areas. In assigning cohorts, the study relied on participant-reported clinical history. Two consecutive negative NP/OP PCR tests, clearance, or resolved symptoms defined Cohort 3 recovery.

V gene TRBV7-9 combines with J gene TRBJ1-1; D is unresolved. This sequence was found in a woman in her thirties or forties who had recovered from COVID-19. The sequenced sample was PBMCs or T cells enriched from blood (not recorded which). As DNA, the CDR3 is TGTGCCAGCAGCCCACTAAACACTGAAGCTTTCTTT. Translated: CASSPLNTEAFF.